This T cell receptor beta chain stems from a study of blood T cell repertoires in COVID-19. Study as a whole: Samples of COVID-19 (acute and convalescent) were obtained from the United States, Italy and Spain. Nucleic acid was either cDNA or gDNA, and it came from T cells, B-cell-depleted T cells, or PBMCs.

This clone occurred a few times. With 5 bases removed from V and 3 bases from J, the gap between germline ends came to 10 bases. This CDR3 comprises 14 residues. CDR1 and CDR2 from the germline V gene are MNHEY and SVGAGI. Authors' methods: By means of reference gene primer amplification, nucleated cell counts were estimated. Profiling relied on immunoSEQ multiplex PCR, and the TCRdb table lists in-frame clones only, not all of them. The V and J calls and clone size are taken from that table; D and trimming were inferred from the DNA. This sample has 70,000 to 90,000 clones, with around 72% found just once.

The material sequenced was peripheral blood. The rearrangement joins TRBV6-5 to TRBJ2-2, with D tentatively TRBD1 (5 bases). This clonotype originated in a human donor with acute or convalescent COVID-19. The donor label of this sample is uncertain. The CDR3 is CASSPSTDTGELFF. The CDR3 region has the DNA TGTGCCAGCAGTCCATCGACAGACACCGGGGAGCTGTTTTTT.